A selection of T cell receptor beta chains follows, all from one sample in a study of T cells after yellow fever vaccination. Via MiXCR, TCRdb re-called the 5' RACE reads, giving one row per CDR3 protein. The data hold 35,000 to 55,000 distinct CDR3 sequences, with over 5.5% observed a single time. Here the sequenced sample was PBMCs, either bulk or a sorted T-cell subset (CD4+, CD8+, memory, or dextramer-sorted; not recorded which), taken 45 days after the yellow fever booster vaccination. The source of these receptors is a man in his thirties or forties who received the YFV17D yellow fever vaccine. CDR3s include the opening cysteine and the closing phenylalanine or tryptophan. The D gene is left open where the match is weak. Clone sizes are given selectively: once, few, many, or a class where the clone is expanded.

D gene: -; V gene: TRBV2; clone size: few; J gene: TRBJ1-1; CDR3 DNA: TGTGCCAGCAGACCGGTCAGGGGCATTACTGAAGCTTTCTTT; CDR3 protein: CASRPVRGITEAFF
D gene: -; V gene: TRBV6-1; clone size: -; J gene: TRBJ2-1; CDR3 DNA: TGTGCCAGCAGACCTCCACGGAGCTCCTACAATGAGCAGTTCTTC; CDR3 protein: CASRPPRSSYNEQFF
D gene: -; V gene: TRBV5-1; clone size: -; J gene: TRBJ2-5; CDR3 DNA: TGCGCCAGCAGCTTTGGGGCAGGACCCCAAGAGACCCAGTACTTC; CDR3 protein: CASSFGAGPQETQYF
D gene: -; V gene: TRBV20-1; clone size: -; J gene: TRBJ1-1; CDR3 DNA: TGCAGTGCTATACTGATGAACACTGAAGCTTTCTTT; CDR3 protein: CSAILMNTEAFF
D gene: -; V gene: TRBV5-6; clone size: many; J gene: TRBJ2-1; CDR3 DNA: TGTGCCAGCAGCCCCCTTCGGGGTCGGTATGAGCAGTTCTTC; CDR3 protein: CASSPLRGRYEQFF
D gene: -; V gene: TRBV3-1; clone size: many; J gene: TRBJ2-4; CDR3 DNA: TGTGCCAGCAGCGACGGACTGATAGTAACCAAAAACATTCAGTACTTC; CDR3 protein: CASSDGLIVTKNIQYF
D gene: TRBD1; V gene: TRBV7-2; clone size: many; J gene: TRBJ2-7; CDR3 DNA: TGTGCCAGCAGCTTAGGCCCGGGACAGGGGATAGGCGAGCAGTACTTC; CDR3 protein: CASSLGPGQGIGEQYF
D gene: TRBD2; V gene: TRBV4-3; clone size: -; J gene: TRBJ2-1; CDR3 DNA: TGCGCCAGCAGCCAAGAGGGGTTCGGGCTAGCGGGATACAATGAGCAGTTCTTC; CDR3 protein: CASSQEGFGLAGYNEQFF
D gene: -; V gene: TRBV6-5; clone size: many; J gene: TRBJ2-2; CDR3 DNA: TGTGCCAGCAGTTACAACCCTCAGGGCCTCGGGGAGCTGTTTTTT; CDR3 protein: CASSYNPQGLGELFF
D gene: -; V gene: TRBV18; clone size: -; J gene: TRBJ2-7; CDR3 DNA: TGTGCCAGCTCACCCGGGGGACAAGGAACCTACGAGCAGTACTTC; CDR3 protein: CASSPGGQGTYEQYF
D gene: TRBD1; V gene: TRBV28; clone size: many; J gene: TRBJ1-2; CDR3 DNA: TGTGCCAGCAGTTTCCCAAAAGGGGACAGGGCAGTCGGCTACACCTTC; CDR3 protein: CASSFPKGDRAVGYTF
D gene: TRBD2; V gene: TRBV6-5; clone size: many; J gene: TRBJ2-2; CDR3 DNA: TGTGCCAGCAGTTACTTTTTAACGGGACTAGCGGGCACCGGGGAGCTGTTTTTT; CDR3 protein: CASSYFLTGLAGTGELFF
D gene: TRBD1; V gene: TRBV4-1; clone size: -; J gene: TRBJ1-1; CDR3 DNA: TGCGCCAGCAGCCCCCGAGGGGGACAGGGGGTGGGGAACACTGAAGCTTTCTTT; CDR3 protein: CASSPRGGQGVGNTEAFF
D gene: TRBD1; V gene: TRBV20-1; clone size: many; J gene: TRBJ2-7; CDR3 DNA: TGCAGTGCAGGACAGGGGATCTACGAGCAGTACTTC; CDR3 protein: CSAGQGIYEQYF
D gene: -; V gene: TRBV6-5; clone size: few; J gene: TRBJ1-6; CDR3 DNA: TGTGCCAGCAGTTACTTTTCTACAGGGAGCTCCTATAATTCACCCCTCCACTTT; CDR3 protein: CASSYFSTGSSYNSPLHF
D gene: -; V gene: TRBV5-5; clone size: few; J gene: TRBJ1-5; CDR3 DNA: TGTGCCAGCAGCTTGGGGACAGCCATGAATCAGCCCCAGCATTTT; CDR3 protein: CASSLGTAMNQPQHF
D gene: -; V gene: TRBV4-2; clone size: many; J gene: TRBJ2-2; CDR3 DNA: TGTGCCAGCAGCCTCGCCCAGCGTCACACCGGGGAGCTGTTTTTT; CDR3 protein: CASSLAQRHTGELFF
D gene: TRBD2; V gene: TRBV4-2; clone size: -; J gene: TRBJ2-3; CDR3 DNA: TGTGCCAGCAGCCAAGGGACTAGCGGGAGGGGGCCAGATACGCAGTATTTT; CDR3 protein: CASSQGTSGRGPDTQYF
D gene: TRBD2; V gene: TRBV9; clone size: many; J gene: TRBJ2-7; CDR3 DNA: TGTGCCAGCAGCGTAGGGTTAGCGGGAGGGGGACTGGAGCAGTACTTC; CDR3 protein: CASSVGLAGGGLEQYF
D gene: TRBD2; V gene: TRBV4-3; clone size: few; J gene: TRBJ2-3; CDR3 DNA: TGCGCCAGCAGCCAAGCCTCTAGCGGATCAGATACGCAGTATTTT; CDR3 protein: CASSQASSGSDTQYF
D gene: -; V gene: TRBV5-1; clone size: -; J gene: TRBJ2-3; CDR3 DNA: TGCGCCAGCAGCCAGGGGGGCAGCACAGATACGCAGTATTTT; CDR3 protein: CASSQGGSTDTQYF
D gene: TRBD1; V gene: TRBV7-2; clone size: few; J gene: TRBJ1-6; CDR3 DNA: TGTGCCAGCAGCGCCACAGGGGGTTCACCCCTCCACTTT; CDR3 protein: CASSATGGSPLHF
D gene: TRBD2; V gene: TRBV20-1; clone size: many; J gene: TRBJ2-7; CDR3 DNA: TGCAGTGCAAGACTAGCACCTGCATCCTACGAGCAGTACTTC; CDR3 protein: CSARLAPASYEQYF
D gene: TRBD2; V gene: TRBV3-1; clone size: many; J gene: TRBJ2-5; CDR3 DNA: TGTGCCAGCAACTTGGCGGGAGGGTACCAAGAGACCCAGTACTTC; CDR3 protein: CASNLAGGYQETQYF
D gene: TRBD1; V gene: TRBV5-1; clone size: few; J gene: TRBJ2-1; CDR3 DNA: TGCGCCAGCAGCTTGGAGGGACAGCCTTACAATGAGCAGTTCTTC; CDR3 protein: CASSLEGQPYNEQFF